Described below is a single T cell receptor beta chain sequence and its context. Its recognized antigen is unknown. Base qualities were left out, and no much larger clone turns up one base away. At diagnosis, tumor, uninvolved tumor-adjacent lung and peripheral blood were collected and then preserved as a mix of FFPE and fresh-frozen material. For TCR repertoire profiling, blood samples were analyzed in the form of peripheral blood mononuclear cells. These data belong to a study of T cells in localized non-small cell lung cancer (dated by TCRdb to 2018 to 2021). Study-level background: The study examined T cell repertoires in 236 patients with early-stage NSCLC and compared tumors with uninvolved tumor-adjacent lungs. The cohort comprised roughly 220 treatment-naïve NSCLC patients with resected, localized lung tumors. NSCLC patients had a mean age of approximately 72 years, and around 130 were male and more than 90 female. Points the paper makes about the study in general: A median of about 55 of the top 100 tumor clones were detected in paired uninvolved adjacent lung, and 28 of these tumor clones were also found among the top 100 clones of the paired uninvolved adjacent lung. Because multi-region tumor sequencing was not done, intratumor heterogeneity could not be ruled out. Longer overall survival was associated with higher blood T cell density, whereas shorter survival was associated with higher adjacent-lung clonality. Because the study design was exploratory, TCR variables were selected using unadjusted p-values without false-discovery rate correction. Uninvolved tumor-adjacent lung showed the highest T cell clonality, higher than tumor, which suggests more focused antigenic responses in the uninvolved tumor-adjacent lung.

The immunoSEQ Assay was used to sequence TCR beta CDR3 regions from DNA. The authors processed their data as follows. T cell density was computed as TCR beta template counts normalized to usable DNA estimated by amplifying housekeeping genes. Richness was estimated with the preseqR package, extrapolating to 400,000 templates for PBMC samples and 120,000 templates for tissue samples. Clonality was calculated as one minus Pielou's evenness. Differential abundance testing on productive amino-acid clonotypes, with a minimum total count of 5 and an alpha of 0.1, was used to identify tissue-enriched TCRs. Repertoire overlap between compartments was quantified with the Jaccard Index and Morisita Overlap Index. TCR beta CDR3s were clustered by GLIPH together with public tetramer-defined viral CDR3s, and at least three viral sequences plus V-gene enrichment were required for viral motifs. Not all clones reach the TCRdb copy of this immuneACCESS table, which keeps in-frame sequences only. Checked studies attribute under half of the gap to unresolved V genes and leave the rest unexplained. V, J and clone size reflect that table, while D and trimming were determined from the DNA. Recorded for this sample are about 33,000 clones; just over 85% of them occurred a single time. The ten largest clones represent approximately 4% of the sample.

The germline V gene encodes CDR1 MNHEY and CDR2 SVGAGI. Between the V and J ends, shortened by 0 bases and 4 bases respectively, the junction contains 6 bases. The CDR3 goes from the cysteine to the phenylalanine over 14 residues. Left in the record is the CDR3 DNA by itself, 42 bases read in frame from the first base. This receptor was obtained from a male donor older than 55 with stage III lung adenocarcinoma. The sequence joins TRBV6-5 to TRBJ2-2; the D gene lacks a confident call. The sequencing here drew on peripheral blood, taken before any cancer treatment. The CDR3 loop reads CASSYSHGTGELFF. The bases read TGTGCCAGCAGTTACTCGCACGGCACCGGGGAGCTGTTTTTT.